This TCR beta chain derives from a study of shared clonotypes between healthy human individuals. The CDR3 runs 14 residues. Germline V CDR1 and CDR2: SNHLY, FYNNEI. Trimming left V 4 bases short and J 4 bases short, with 12 bases between. Clones were sequenced by immunoSEQ multiplex PCR, and TCRdb holds only the in-frame ones, with some missing. In the table there are about 490,000 clones, 65% to 85% of which are singletons. This TCR came from a woman between 40 and 55 years old in good health. Some clones in this sample may be carry-over from other donors' samples. The specimen sequenced was PBMCs. J is TRBJ2-3 and V is TRBV2; D could derive from TRBD1 or TRBD2 (5 bases each). The chain's CDR3 is CASSGVGTPDTQYF. The CDR3 nucleotides read TGTGCCAGCAGTGGCGTCGGGACCCCAGATACGCAGTATTTT.